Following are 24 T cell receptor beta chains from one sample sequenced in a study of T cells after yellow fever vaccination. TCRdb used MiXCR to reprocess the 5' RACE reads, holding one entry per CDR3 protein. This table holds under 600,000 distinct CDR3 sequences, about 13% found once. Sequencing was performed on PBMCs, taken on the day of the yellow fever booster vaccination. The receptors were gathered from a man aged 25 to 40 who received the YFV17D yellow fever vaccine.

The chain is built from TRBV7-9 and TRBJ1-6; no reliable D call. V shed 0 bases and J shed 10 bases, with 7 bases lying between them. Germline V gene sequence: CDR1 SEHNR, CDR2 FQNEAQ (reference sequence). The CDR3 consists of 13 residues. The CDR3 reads CASSLAGGSPLHF. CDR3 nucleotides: TGTGCCAGCAGCTTAGCGGGAGGATCACCCCTCCACTTT.

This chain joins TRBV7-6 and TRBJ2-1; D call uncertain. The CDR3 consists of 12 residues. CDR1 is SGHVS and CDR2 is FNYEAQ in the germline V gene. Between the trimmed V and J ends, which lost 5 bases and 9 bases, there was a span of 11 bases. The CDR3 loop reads CASSHMSGEQFF. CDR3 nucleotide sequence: TGTGCCAGCAGCCACATGTCCGGTGAGCAGTTCTTC.

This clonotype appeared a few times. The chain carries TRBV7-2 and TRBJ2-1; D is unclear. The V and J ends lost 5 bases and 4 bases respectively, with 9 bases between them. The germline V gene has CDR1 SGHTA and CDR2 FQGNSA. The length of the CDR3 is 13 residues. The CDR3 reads CASSPVRYNEQFF. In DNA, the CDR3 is TGTGCCAGCAGCCCCGTGAGGTACAATGAGCAGTTCTTC.

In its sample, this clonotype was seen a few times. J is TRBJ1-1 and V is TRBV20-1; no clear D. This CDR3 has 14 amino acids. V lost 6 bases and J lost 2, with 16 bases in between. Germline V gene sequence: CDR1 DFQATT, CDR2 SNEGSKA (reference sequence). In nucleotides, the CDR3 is TGCAGTGCAGCCCCCTTTCAGGTAAACACTGAAGCTTTCTTT. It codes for CSAAPFQVNTEAFF.

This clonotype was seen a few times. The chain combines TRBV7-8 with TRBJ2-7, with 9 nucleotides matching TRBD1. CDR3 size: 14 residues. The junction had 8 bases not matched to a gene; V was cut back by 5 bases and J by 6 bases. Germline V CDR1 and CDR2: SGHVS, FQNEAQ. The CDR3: CASSPRTGDFEQYF. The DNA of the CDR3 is TGTGCCAGCAGCCCTAGGACAGGGGACTTCGAGCAGTACTTC.

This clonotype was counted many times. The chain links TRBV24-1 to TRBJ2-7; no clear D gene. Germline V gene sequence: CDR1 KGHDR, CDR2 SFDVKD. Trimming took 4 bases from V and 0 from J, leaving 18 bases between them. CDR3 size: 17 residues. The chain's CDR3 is CATSDASKASSSYEQYF. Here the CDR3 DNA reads TGTGCCACCAGTGACGCATCGAAGGCTTCGAGCTCCTACGAGCAGTACTTC.

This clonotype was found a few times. CDR3 amino acids: CSVKGSYEQYF. CDR3 in DNA: TGCAGCGTTAAGGGTTCCTACGAGCAGTACTTC. The chain is built from TRBV29-1 and TRBJ2-7; no reliable D call. Germline V gene lookup returns CDR1 SQVTM and CDR2 ANQGSEA. Trimming left V 5 bases short and J 1 base short, with 6 bases between. The CDR3 is made up of 11 amino acids.

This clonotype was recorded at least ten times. The CDR3 loop reads CASSLGTEYNEQFF. CDR3 in DNA: TGTGCCAGCAGTTTAGGGACAGAATACAATGAGCAGTTCTTC. V usage is TRBV27 and J usage is TRBJ2-1; 7 bases agree with TRBD1. V lost 2 bases and J lost 4; bases outside the gene matches: 2. Germline CDR1 and CDR2: MNHEY and SMNVEV (reference sequence). The CDR3 spans 14 residues.

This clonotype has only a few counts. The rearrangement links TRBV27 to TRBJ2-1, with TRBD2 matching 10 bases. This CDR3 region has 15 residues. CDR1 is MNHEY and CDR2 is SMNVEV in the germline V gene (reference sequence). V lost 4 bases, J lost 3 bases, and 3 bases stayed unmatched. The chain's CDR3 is CASSSGLANYNEQFF. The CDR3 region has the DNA TGTGCCAGCAGTTCGGGACTAGCGAACTACAATGAGCAGTTCTTC.

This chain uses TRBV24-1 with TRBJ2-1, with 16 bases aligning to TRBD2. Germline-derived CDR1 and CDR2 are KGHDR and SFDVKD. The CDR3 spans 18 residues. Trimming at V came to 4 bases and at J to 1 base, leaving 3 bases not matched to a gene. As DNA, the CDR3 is TGTGCCACCAGTGACCTGGGACTAGCGGGAGGGTCCTACAATGAGCAGTTCTTC. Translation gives CATSDLGLAGGSYNEQFF.

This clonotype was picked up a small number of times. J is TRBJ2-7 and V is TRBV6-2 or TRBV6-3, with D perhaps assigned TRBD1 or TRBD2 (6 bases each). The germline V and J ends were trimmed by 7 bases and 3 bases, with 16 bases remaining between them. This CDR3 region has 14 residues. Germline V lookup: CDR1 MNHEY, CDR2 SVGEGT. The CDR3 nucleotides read TGTGCCAGCAAGGGTCCGGGGGCTGTCTACGAGCAGTACTTC. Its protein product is CASKGPGAVYEQYF.

CDR3 sequence reads: CASSWAAGTGANVLTF. Here the CDR3 DNA reads TGTGCCAGCAGCTGGGCGGCGGGAACTGGGGCCAACGTCCTGACTTTC. The chain carries TRBV7-2 and TRBJ2-6, with a tentative D call TRBD2 (6 bases). Germline CDR1 is SGHTA and CDR2 is FQGNSA. This CDR3 has 16 residues. The V and J ends lost 4 bases and 2 bases respectively, with 12 bases between them.

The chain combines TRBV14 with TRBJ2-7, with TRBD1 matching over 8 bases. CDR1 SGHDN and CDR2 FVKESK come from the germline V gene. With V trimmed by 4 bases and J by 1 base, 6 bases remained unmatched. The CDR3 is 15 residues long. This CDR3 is CASSPWDRNSYEQYF. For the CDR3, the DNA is TGTGCCAGCAGCCCGTGGGACAGGAATTCCTACGAGCAGTACTTC. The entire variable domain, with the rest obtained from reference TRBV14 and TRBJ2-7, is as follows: EAGVTQFPSHSVIEKGQTVTLRCDPISGHDNLYWYRRVMGKEIKFLLHFVKESKQDESGMPNNRFLAERTGGTYSTLKVQPAELEDSGVYFCASSPWDRNSYEQYFGPGTRLTVT.

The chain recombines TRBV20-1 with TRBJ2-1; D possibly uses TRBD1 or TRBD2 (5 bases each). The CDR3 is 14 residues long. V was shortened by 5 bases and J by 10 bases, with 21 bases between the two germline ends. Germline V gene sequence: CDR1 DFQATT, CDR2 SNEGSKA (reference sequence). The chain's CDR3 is CSAEIRGAESEQFF. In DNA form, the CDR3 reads TGCAGTGCTGAGATCCGGGGCGCCGAATCGGAGCAGTTCTTC.

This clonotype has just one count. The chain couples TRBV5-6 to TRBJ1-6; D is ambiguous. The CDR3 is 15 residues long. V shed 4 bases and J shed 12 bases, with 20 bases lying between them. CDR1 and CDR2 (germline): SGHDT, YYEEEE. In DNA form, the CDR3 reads TGTGCCAGCAGCCGCCCTGTGGGATTGCTCGAACCCCTCCACTTT. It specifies CASSRPVGLLEPLHF.

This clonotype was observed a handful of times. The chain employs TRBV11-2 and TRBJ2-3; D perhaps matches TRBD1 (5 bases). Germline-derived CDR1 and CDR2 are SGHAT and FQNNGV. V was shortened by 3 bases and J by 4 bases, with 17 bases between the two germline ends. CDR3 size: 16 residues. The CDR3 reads CASSFLQQASADTQYF. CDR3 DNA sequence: TGTGCCAGCAGCTTTCTTCAACAGGCTTCAGCAGATACGCAGTATTTT.

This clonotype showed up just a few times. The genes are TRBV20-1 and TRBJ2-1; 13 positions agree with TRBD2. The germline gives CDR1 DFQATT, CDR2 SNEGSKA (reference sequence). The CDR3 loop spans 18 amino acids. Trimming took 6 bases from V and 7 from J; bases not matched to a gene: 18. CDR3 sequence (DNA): TGCAGTGCGAACAAACTGGACCCGTGGACTAGCGGGAGTAATGAGCAGTTCTTC. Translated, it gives CSANKLDPWTSGSNEQFF.

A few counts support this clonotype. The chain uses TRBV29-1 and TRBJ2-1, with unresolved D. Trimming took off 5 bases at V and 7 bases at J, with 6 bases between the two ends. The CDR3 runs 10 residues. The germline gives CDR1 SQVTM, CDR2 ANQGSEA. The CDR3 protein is CSVIRNEQFF. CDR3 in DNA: TGCAGCGTTATCAGGAATGAGCAGTTCTTC.

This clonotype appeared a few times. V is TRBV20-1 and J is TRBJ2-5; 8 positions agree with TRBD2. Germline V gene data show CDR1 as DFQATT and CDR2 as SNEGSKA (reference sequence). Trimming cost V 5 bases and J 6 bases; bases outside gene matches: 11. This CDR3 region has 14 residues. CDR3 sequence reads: CSAGDRAGVQTQYF. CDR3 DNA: TGCAGTGCTGGGGATAGAGCGGGAGTTCAGACCCAGTACTTC.

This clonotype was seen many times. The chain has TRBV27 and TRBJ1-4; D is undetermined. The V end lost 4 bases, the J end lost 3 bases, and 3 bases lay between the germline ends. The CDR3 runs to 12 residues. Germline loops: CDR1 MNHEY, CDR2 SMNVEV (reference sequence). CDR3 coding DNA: TGTGCCAGCAGTTCGGCTAATGAAAAACTGTTTTTT. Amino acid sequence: CASSSANEKLFF.

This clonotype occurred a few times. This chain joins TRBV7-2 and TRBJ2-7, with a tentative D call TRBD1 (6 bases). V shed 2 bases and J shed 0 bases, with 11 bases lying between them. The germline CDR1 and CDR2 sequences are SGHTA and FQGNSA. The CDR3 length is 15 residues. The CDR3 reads CASSLTPDSSYEQYF. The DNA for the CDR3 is TGTGCCAGCAGCTTAACTCCGGACAGCTCCTACGAGCAGTACTTC.

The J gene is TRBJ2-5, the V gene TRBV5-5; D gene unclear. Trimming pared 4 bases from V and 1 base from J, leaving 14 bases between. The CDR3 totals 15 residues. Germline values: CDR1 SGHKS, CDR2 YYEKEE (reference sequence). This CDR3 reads CASSLNRMPQETQYF. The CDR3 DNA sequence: TGTGCCAGCAGCCTAAACAGAATGCCCCAAGAGACCCAGTACTTC.

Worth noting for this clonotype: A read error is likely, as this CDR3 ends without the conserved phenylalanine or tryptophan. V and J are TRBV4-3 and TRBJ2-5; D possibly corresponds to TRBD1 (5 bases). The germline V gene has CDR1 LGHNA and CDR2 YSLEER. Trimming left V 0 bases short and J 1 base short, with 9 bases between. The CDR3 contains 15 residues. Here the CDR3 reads CASSQDGRAQETQYS. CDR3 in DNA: TGCGCCAGCAGCCAAGATGGCAGGGCCCAAGAGACCCAGTACTCC.

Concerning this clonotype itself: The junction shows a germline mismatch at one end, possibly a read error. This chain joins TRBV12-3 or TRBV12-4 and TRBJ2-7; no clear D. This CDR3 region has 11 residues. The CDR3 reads CLKTVTYEQYF. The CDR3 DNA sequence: TGCCTGAAGACGGTTACCTACGAGCAGTACTTC.